The T cell receptor (beta chain) described here comes from a study of shared clonotypes between healthy human individuals. Study-level results: Naive CD4 clonotypes overlapped across a handful of donors at roughly 5.1%.

The CDR3 runs 18 residues. The V and J ends lost 0 bases and 2 bases, in that order; junction bases with no gene match: 4. The germline V gene has CDR1 SGHNT and CDR2 YYREEE (reference sequence). Deep-level settings were used for running the assay. Per sorted-subset replicate PCR, input was approximately 180 ng DNA, representing around 28,000 T cell genomes. TCRdb's copy holds only in-frame clones and misses some; the assay was immunoSEQ multiplex PCR. This sample has under 2.5 million clones, with under 95% found just once. This clone was seen a single time. What it binds is unknown. V and J are TRBV5-4 and TRBJ2-1; 14 nucleotides match TRBD2. This TCR was recovered from a man aged 18 to 29 in good health. Some clones in this sample may be carry-over from other donors' samples. Sequences were obtained from naive CD4+ T cells from PBMCs. Indicated subset: CD45RA+ positively selected. The CDR3 reads CASSLGTSGRYTYNEQFF. The DNA of the CDR3 is TGTGCCAGCAGCTTGGGGACTAGCGGGAGGTACACCTACAATGAGCAGTTCTTC.